The 29 T cell receptor beta chains below all came from one sample that was sequenced in a study of T-cell memory formation after mild COVID-19. One entry per CDR3 protein results from TCRdb running MiXCR on the 5' RACE reads. The sample lists roughly 350,000 distinct CDR3 sequences, around 13% occurring once. Material: PBMCs or a T cell subset sorted from them (not recorded which). These receptors all stem from a man younger than 35 who had mild COVID-19 (a few samples of this study predate the infection). Cell type and time point are not known.

The chain uses TRBV30 and TRBJ2-7; D remains unclear. Germline loops: CDR1 GTSNPN, CDR2 SVGIG (reference sequence). CDR3 length equals 12 residues. Between the trimmed V and J ends, which lost 4 bases and 0 bases, there was a span of 7 bases. The DNA of the CDR3 is TGTGCCTGGAAAGCCAGCTCCTACGAGCAGTACTTC. This encodes CAWKASSYEQYF.

The sample holds many counts of this clonotype. The V gene is TRBV7-9, the J gene TRBJ2-7; D remains ambiguous. Trimming cost V 1 base and J 3 bases, with 1 base left between them. Per the germline V gene, CDR1 is SEHNR and CDR2 is FQNEAQ (reference sequence). The CDR3 consists of 11 residues. CDR3 sequence reads: CASSLDYEQYV. Written as DNA, the CDR3 is TGTGCCAGCAGCTTAGACTACGAGCAGTACGTC.

This clonotype was seen only a few times. One junction end does not reproduce the germline sequence, and a read error may be involved. The genes are TRBV7-9 and TRBJ2-5; TRBD2 might be the D (6 bases). Germline V CDR1 and CDR2: SEHNR, FQNEAQ (reference sequence). This CDR3 has 16 residues. In DNA, the CDR3 is TGTGCCAGCAGCCCTACCCCGGGCCCATCGGGGGAGACCCGGTACTTC. Residues: CASSPTPGPSGETRYF.

This clonotype was observed a handful of times. The chain carries TRBV18 and TRBJ2-7, with D possibly being TRBD2 (6 bases). The CDR3 has 14 residues. Per germline, CDR1 KGHSH and CDR2 LQKENI. The V end lost 3 bases, the J end lost 2 bases, and 11 bases lay between the germline ends. The CDR3 here is CASSPRDRTYEQYF. CDR3 nucleotide sequence: TGTGCCAGCTCACCGCGGGACCGGACCTACGAGCAGTACTTC.

This clonotype was seen a few times. The genes are TRBV4-1 and TRBJ2-7, with D perhaps TRBD2 (5 bases). V shed 4 bases and J shed 0 bases, with 13 bases lying between them. The CDR3 is 15 residues long. Germline values: CDR1 MGHRA, CDR2 YSYEKL. The DNA for the CDR3 is TGCGCCAGCAGCCGCCTGCCGGGAACCTCCTACGAGCAGTACGTC. Its protein product is CASSRLPGTSYEQYV.

This chain uses TRBV18 with TRBJ1-1; D might be TRBD1 (6 bases). This CDR3 has 15 residues. Germline-derived CDR1 and CDR2 are KGHSH and LQKENI. Trimming removed 3 bases from V and 3 bases from J, with 14 bases in between. CDR3 nucleotide sequence: TGTGCCAGCTCACCGTTCCAGGGGTTGGACACTGAAGCTTTCTTT. It codes for CASSPFQGLDTEAFF.

CDR3 DNA sequence: TGTGCCAGCAGCCATCCGGGACCCCCCTACGAGCAGTACGTC. This encodes CASSHPGPPYEQYV. The chain has TRBV7-9 and TRBJ2-7; possibly TRBD1 or TRBD2 for D (5 bases each). The V and J ends lost 5 bases and 2 bases respectively, with 13 bases between them. Germline values: CDR1 SEHNR, CDR2 FQNEAQ (reference sequence). The CDR3 is made up of 14 amino acids.

This clonotype has only a few counts. The chain combines TRBV6-1 with TRBJ2-7, with D uncertain. From germline, CDR1 is MNHNS and CDR2 SASEGT. This CDR3 has 14 residues. The ends were cut back, 3 bases at V and 2 bases at J, with 11 bases in the middle. The CDR3 DNA follows: TGTGCCAGCAGTGATCCAGGCGGAGCCTACGAGCAGTACTTC. Encoded protein: CASSDPGGAYEQYF.

This clonotype was seen repeatedly, ten times or more. The rearrangement links TRBV4-2 to TRBJ1-6, with D uncertain. V shed 0 bases and J shed 9 bases, with 12 bases lying between them. CDR1 is LGHNA and CDR2 is YNFKEQ in the germline V gene. The length of the CDR3 is 15 residues. The CDR3 region has the DNA TGTGCCAGCAGCCAAGAGGAGGGTCAGAGTTCACCCCTCCACTTT. Protein product: CASSQEEGQSSPLHF.

The rearrangement uses TRBV20-1 and TRBJ2-1, with TRBD2 identical over 8 bases. The CDR3 length is 15 residues. Per germline, CDR1 DFQATT and CDR2 SNEGSKA (reference sequence). The J segment lost 3 bases and the V segment lost 0 bases, leaving 4 bases of the junction unmatched. The CDR3 DNA follows: TGCAGTGCTAGAGATCAGCTAGCGGGCTACAATGAGCAGTTCTTC. Protein sequence: CSARDQLAGYNEQFF.

The table lists this clonotype with many counts. The CDR3 protein is CASSYNSLAKNIQYF. The CDR3 coding sequence is TGTGCCAGCAGTTATAATTCATTAGCCAAAAACATTCAGTACTTC. This sequence joins TRBV6-5 and TRBJ2-4; D unclear. Germline V gene sequence: CDR1 MNHEY, CDR2 SVGAGI. This CDR3 comprises 15 residues. V was trimmed by 3 bases and J by 0 bases, leaving 9 bases between them.

The CDR3 reads CASSFKRAPLHF. The CDR3 coding sequence is TGTGCCAGCAGCTTCAAAAGGGCACCCCTCCACTTT. The rearrangement links TRBV5-8 to TRBJ1-6; D uncertain. CDR1 is SGHTS and CDR2 is YDEGEE in the germline V gene. The CDR3 sequence is 12 residues long. V dropped 2 bases and J dropped 11 bases, with 8 bases sitting between them.

The chain has TRBV5-1 and TRBJ1-2; D remains unclear. Germline CDR1 reads SGHRS; CDR2 reads YFSETQ. The V gene lost 4 bases and the J gene lost 3 bases, with 16 bases spanning the gap. CDR3 length equals 15 residues. The CDR3 coding sequence is TGCGCCAGCAGCCTGCTCGGATCACGGGACTATGGCTACACCTTC. Encoded protein: CASSLLGSRDYGYTF.

In this sample, this clonotype turned up a few times. J is TRBJ1-4 and V is TRBV7-9, with a tentative D call TRBD1 (5 bases). Trimming shortened V by 3 bases and J by 4 bases, and 9 bases separated the two germline ends. Germline CDR1 SEHNR, CDR2 FQNEAQ (reference sequence). This CDR3 contains 14 residues. Written as DNA, the CDR3 is TGTGCCAGCAGCTTTACAGGCAGTAATGAAAAACTGTTTTTT. This gives the protein CASSFTGSNEKLFF.

This clonotype was detected many times. This rearrangement joins TRBV20-1 to TRBJ1-1; tentatively, D is TRBD1 (5 bases). This CDR3 region has 15 residues. V was clipped by 5 bases and J by 5 bases, with 21 bases between them. Germline V gene data show CDR1 as DFQATT and CDR2 as SNEGSKA (reference sequence). The CDR3 is CSAPRLGRWDTEAFF. CDR3 bases: TGCAGTGCTCCTAGATTGGGGCGCTGGGATACTGAAGCTTTCTTT.

This clonotype was seen a handful of times. The chain carries TRBV20-1 and TRBJ1-1; D is unclear. The V end was cut by 5 bases, the J end by 3 bases, with 13 bases between. In germline, CDR1 is DFQATT, CDR2 SNEGSKA (reference sequence). The CDR3 has 13 amino acids. The CDR3, as DNA: TGCAGTGCTCCACGGGAGGGATACACTGAAGCTTTCTTT. Protein: CSAPREGYTEAFF.

This clonotype was counted a few times. CDR3: CSAPDLSSEKLFF. DNA of the CDR3: TGCAGTGCCCCGGACCTTTCAAGTGAAAAACTGTTTTTT. This chain connects TRBV20-1 to TRBJ1-4; unclear D gene. Germline lookup yields CDR1 DFQATT and CDR2 SNEGSKA (reference sequence). V was shortened by 6 bases and J by 7 bases, with 15 bases between the two germline ends. CDR3 size: 13 residues.

The chain couples TRBV12-3 or TRBV12-4 to TRBJ1-6; no reliable D call. V lost 5 bases and J 8 bases, leaving 7 bases between the germline ends. This CDR3 is 12 amino acids long. The CDR3 loop reads CASSPPYSPLHF. CDR3 DNA sequence: TGTGCCAGCAGTCCCCCATATTCACCCCTCCACTTT.

This clonotype was counted many times. The chain links TRBV5-1 to TRBJ2-2; D unresolved. V lost 4 bases to trimming and J lost 6 bases, with 13 bases between them. This CDR3 has 14 amino acids. Germline V lookup: CDR1 SGHRS, CDR2 YFSETQ. In DNA, the CDR3 is TGCGCCAGCAGCCAGGTGGACGGGCCCGGGGAGCTGTTTTTT. As protein: CASSQVDGPGELFF.

This clonotype was observed a few times. The chain is built from TRBV20-1 and TRBJ2-3; the D is unclear. Germline values: CDR1 DFQATT, CDR2 SNEGSKA (reference sequence). The CDR3 is 11 residues long. V shed 4 bases and J shed 2 bases, with 4 bases lying between them. The CDR3 DNA sequence: TGCAGTGCTACTCTCACAGATACGCAGTATTTT. Its translation is CSATLTDTQYF.

The chain recombines TRBV6-2 or TRBV6-3 with TRBJ2-7; D is unclear. V lost 4 bases and J lost 6, with 16 bases in between. This CDR3 spans 14 amino acids. Germline CDR1 is MNHEY and CDR2 is SVGEGT. The CDR3 DNA sequence: TGTGCCAGCAGTTCGGTCAACACGGTCGGCGAGCAGTACGTC. This sequence encodes CASSSVNTVGEQYV.

In this sample, this clonotype turned up a few times. The DNA is left out, because the CDR3 cannot be placed on it with certainty; the CDR3 is given as TCRdb lists it. The chain uses TRBV6-5 and TRBJ1-2; the table assigns TRBD1, which was not confirmed against the DNA. The germline V gene has CDR1 MNHEY and CDR2 SVGAGI. The CDR3 adds up to 13 amino acids, both ends counted. The CDR3: CASSSSGAYGYTF.

The chain joins TRBV20-1 to TRBJ2-1; tentatively, D is TRBD1 (5 bases). The V end was cut by 6 bases, the J end by 2 bases, with 17 bases between. The CDR3 is 15 residues long. Germline CDR1 and CDR2: DFQATT and SNEGSKA (reference sequence). The CDR3 sequence is CSADDSDPAYNEQFF. CDR3 bases: TGCAGTGCAGATGACAGCGACCCAGCCTACAATGAGCAGTTCTTC.

This clonotype was seen only a few times. One end of the junction fails to match germline, which may point to a read error. The rearrangement uses TRBV12-3 or TRBV12-4 and TRBJ1-2; D remains unclear. The CDR3 totals 13 residues. CDR3 coding DNA: TGTGCCACTCGTTATCGGGGAAACTATGCCTACACCTTC. It encodes CATRYRGNYAYTF.

The V and J genes are TRBV5-6 and TRBJ2-1; 14 nucleotides agree with TRBD2. V was clipped by 6 bases and J by 1 base; unmatched bases: 12. This CDR3 is built from 19 residues. Germline CDR1 is SGHDT and CDR2 is YYEEEE. CDR3 sequence: CASTRTSGGTGESYNEQFF. The CDR3 DNA sequence: TGTGCCAGCACCAGGACTAGCGGGGGGACCGGCGAGTCCTACAATGAGCAGTTCTTC.

A few counts support this clonotype. The chain recombines TRBV5-1 with TRBJ1-2; possibly TRBD1 for D (6 bases). The CDR3 runs to 15 residues. Germline CDR1 is SGHRS and CDR2 is YFSETQ. The V gene lost 0 bases and the J gene lost 8 bases, with 17 bases spanning the gap. Here the CDR3 DNA reads TGCGCCAGCAGCTTGGGGGACATCTTCTCGCGGGGCTACACCTTC. Residues: CASSLGDIFSRGYTF.

DNA for the CDR3: TGTGCCAGCAAGCCGGGACAGCTTTACGAGCAGTACGTC. Residues: CASKPGQLYEQYV. This chain joins TRBV6-6 and TRBJ2-7, with 7 bases fitting TRBD1. The CDR3 runs to 13 residues. V lost 7 bases and J lost 4; bases outside the gene matches: 7. Per the germline V gene, CDR1 is MNHNY and CDR2 is SVGAGI (reference sequence).

At least ten counts were recorded for this clonotype. The V gene is TRBV7-9, the J gene TRBJ1-2, with TRBD1 matching 11 bases. V trimming: 5 bases; J trimming: 7 bases; junction bases outside the gene matches: 9. This CDR3 region has 15 residues. Per the germline V gene, CDR1 is SEHNR and CDR2 is FQNEAQ (reference sequence). CDR3 nucleotides: TGTGCCAGCAGCCCAAGTGGACAGGGGGCGAGTGGCTACACCTTC. This gives the protein CASSPSGQGASGYTF.

The chain links TRBV6-5 to TRBJ1-4, with D tentatively TRBD1 (5 bases). Germline CDR1 and CDR2: MNHEY and SVGAGI. This CDR3 has 15 amino acids. Trimming cost V 0 bases and J 8 bases, with 13 bases left between them. The CDR3 reads CASSYSLGEEEKLFF. The CDR3 DNA reads TGTGCCAGCAGTTACTCTTTGGGGGAAGAAGAAAAACTGTTTTTT.